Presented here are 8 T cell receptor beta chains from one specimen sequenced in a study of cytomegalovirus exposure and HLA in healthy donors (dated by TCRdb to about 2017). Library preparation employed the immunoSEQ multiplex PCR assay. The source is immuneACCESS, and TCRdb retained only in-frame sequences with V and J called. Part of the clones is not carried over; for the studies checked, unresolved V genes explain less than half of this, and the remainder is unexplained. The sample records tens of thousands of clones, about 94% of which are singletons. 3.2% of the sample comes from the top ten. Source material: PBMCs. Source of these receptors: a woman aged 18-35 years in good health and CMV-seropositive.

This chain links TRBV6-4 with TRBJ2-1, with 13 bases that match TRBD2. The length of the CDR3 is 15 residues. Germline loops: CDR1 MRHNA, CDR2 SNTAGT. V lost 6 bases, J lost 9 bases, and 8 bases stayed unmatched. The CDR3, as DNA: TGTGCCAGCAGCCCCGGGACTAGCGGGGTTGGTGAGCAGTTCTTC. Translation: CASSPGTSGVGEQFF.

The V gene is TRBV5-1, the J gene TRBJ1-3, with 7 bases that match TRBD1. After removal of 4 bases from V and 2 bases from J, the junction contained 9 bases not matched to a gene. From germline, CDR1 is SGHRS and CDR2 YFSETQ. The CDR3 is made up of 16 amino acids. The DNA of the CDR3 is TGCGCCAGCAGCCCCGAGGGCGACAGGGCTGGAAACACCATATATTTT. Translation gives CASSPEGDRAGNTIYF.

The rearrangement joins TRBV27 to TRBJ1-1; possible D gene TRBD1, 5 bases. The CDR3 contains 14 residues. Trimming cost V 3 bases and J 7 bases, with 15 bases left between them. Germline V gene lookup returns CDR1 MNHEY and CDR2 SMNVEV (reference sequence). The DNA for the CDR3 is TGTGCCAGCAGTTTCCAACCTCCAACAGGTGAAGCTTTCTTT. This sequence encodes CASSFQPPTGEAFF.

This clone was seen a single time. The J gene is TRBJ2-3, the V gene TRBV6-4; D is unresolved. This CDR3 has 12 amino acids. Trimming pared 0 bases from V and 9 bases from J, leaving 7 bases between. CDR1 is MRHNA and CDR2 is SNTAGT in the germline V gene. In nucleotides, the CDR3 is TGTGCCAGCAGTGACTCTGGTACAACGCAGTATTTT. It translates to CASSDSGTTQYF.

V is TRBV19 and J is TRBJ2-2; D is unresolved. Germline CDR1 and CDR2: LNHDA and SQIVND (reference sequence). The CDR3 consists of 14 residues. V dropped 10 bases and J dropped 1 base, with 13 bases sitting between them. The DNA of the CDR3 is TGTGCCACCAGTACCACCCGGAACACCGGGGAGCTGTTTTTT. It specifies CATSTTRNTGELFF.

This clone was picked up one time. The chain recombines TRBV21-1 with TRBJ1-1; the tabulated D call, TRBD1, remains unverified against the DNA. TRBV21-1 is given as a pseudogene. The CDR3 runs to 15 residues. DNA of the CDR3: TGTGCCAGCAGCAGCAACAGGCCGGGGAACACTGAAGCTTTCTTT. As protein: CASSSNRPGNTEAFF.

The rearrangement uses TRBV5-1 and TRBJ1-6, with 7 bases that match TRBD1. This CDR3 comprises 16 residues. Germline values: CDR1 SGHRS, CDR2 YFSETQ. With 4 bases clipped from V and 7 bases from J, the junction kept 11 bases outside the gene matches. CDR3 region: CASSLGPGQYNSPLHF. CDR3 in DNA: TGCGCCAGCAGCCTTGGTCCGGGACAGTACAATTCACCCCTCCACTTT.

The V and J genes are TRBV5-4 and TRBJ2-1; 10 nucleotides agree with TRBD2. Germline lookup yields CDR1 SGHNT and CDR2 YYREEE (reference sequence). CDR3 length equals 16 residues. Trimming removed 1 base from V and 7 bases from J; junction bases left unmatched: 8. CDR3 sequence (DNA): TGTGCCAGCAGCTTGTTTCCCCTAGCGGGAGAAAATGAGCAGTTCTTC. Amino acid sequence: CASSLFPLAGENEQFF.